Included here is one T cell receptor (beta chain) sequence, with context. Its antigen is not known. This specimen belongs to a study of Tregs in tolerant kidney transplant recipients. Study results and caveats: Biological reproducibility was not directly addressed, but technical replication error appeared minimal. Some patients' samples used different primers over time, so nucleotide sequences weren't comparable. Findings come from small patient numbers and require larger validation.

Trimming shortened V by 5 bases and J by 0 bases, and 8 bases separated the two germline ends. The CDR3 length is 15 residues. Germline CDR1 and CDR2: SGHNT and YENEEA. Thawed PBMCs were FACS-sorted into unstimulated CD4+CD25+CD127- regulatory T cells, CD4+CD25- non-regulatory cells, CD4 and CD8 cells. This table comes from immunoSEQ multiplex PCR, and its TCRdb copy is limited to in-frame clones, with some not included. This sample carries some 64,000 clones, 95% to 98% of them seen once, and the ten largest clones take around 0.3%. The sequencing used Tregs from blood, collected before the transplant. This TCR derives from a human donor who received a combined kidney and bone marrow transplant. This sequence joins TRBV11-3 and TRBJ2-6; no clear D. Here the CDR3 DNA reads TGTGCCAGCAGCCCGAGAGGCTCTGGGGCCAACGTCCTGACTTTC. This codes for CASSPRGSGANVLTF.